This entry lists 17 T cell receptor beta chains sequenced from one sample in a study of shared clonotypes between healthy human individuals. Profiled with immunoSEQ multiplex PCR; TCRdb holds only in-frame clones, not every one. Of some 2,500,000 clones listed, 80% to 95% are singletons. Specimen: naive CD4+ T cells from PBMCs. As for subset: CD45RA+ positively selected. The receptors here all came from a man younger than 35 in good health. Some clones in this sample may be carry-over from other donors' samples.

V gene TRBV9 combines with J gene TRBJ2-5; D not resolved. V dropped 6 bases and J dropped 1 base, with 7 bases sitting between them. The CDR3 spans 12 residues. Germline lookup yields CDR1 SGDLS and CDR2 YYNGEE. CDR3 protein: CASKGLQETQYF. As DNA, the CDR3 is TGTGCCAGCAAAGGGCTCCAAGAGACCCAGTACTTC.

Points on this clone: Within the sample, other DNA sequences also encode this same CDR3. The V call is TRBV11-2, the J call TRBJ2-7, with D tentatively TRBD2 (6 bases). The germline V gene encodes CDR1 SGHAT and CDR2 FQNNGV. Trimming pared 3 bases from V and 2 bases from J, leaving 8 bases between. CDR3 length: 13 residues. DNA for the CDR3: TGTGCCAGCAGCTTGGGGGGTACCTACGAGCAGTACTTC. Translated, it gives CASSLGGTYEQYF.

The table lists this clone with a count of one. V gene TRBV19 combines with J gene TRBJ2-7, with TRBD2 identical over 7 bases. The CDR3 sequence is 13 residues long. Per the germline V gene, CDR1 is LNHDA and CDR2 is SQIVND (reference sequence). Germline trimming cut 3 bases from V and 6 bases from J; bases unmatched to any gene: 5. The CDR3 DNA sequence: TGTGCCAGTAGTATCCCAGCGGGATCCGAGCAGTACTTC. It specifies CASSIPAGSEQYF.

The rearrangement links TRBV27 to TRBJ2-1; 9 nucleotides align to TRBD1. With V trimmed by 0 bases and J by 1 base, 4 bases remained unmatched. CDR3 length: 17 residues. Germline loops: CDR1 MNHEY, CDR2 SMNVEV (reference sequence). CDR3 DNA: TGTGCCAGCAGTTTATCAGGACAGGGGAGGTCCTACAATGAGCAGTTCTTC. Its protein product is CASSLSGQGRSYNEQFF.

The chain carries TRBV11-2 and TRBJ2-2, with D unresolved. V was pared by 2 bases and J by 6 bases, with 13 bases between. Germline V gene lookup returns CDR1 SGHAT and CDR2 FQNNGV. The CDR3 has 15 amino acids. Here the CDR3 reads CASSLSLGIAGELFF. CDR3 DNA sequence: TGTGCCAGCAGCTTATCCTTAGGAATCGCCGGGGAGCTGTTTTTT.

The chain recombines TRBV5-4 with TRBJ2-1; D is unclear. Trimming shortened V by 6 bases and J by 0 bases, and 16 bases separated the two germline ends. Germline CDR1 is SGHNT and CDR2 is YYREEE (reference sequence). The CDR3 runs to 16 residues. CDR3 bases: TGTGCCAGCACCAGAGGATTCCTGTCCTCCTACAATGAGCAGTTCTTC. This sequence encodes CASTRGFLSSYNEQFF.

The J gene is TRBJ2-3, the V gene TRBV2; 10 nucleotides line up with TRBD2. Trimming at V came to 2 bases and at J to 15 bases, leaving 20 bases not matched to a gene. The CDR3 length is 17 residues. In germline, CDR1 is SNHLY, CDR2 FYNNEI. The CDR3: CASSEHLASGGQDKLYF. In DNA form, the CDR3 reads TGTGCCAGCAGTGAACATTTGGCTAGCGGGGGCCAAGATAAGTTATATTTT.

The chain is built from TRBV5-1 and TRBJ2-3; the match to TRBD1 covers 8 bases. The CDR3 sequence is 16 residues long. With V trimmed by 0 bases and J by 6 bases, 9 bases remained unmatched. The germline V gene has CDR1 SGHRS and CDR2 YFSETQ. CDR3: CASSLGQGQGWDTQYF. DNA of the CDR3: TGCGCCAGCAGCTTGGGCCAAGGACAGGGATGGGATACGCAGTATTTT.

The chain has TRBV11-1 and TRBJ2-7, with 7 bases matching TRBD1. CDR1 and CDR2 (germline): SGHAT, FQDESV (reference sequence). This CDR3 is 15 amino acids long. V gave up 5 bases and J gave up 2 bases; unmatched junction bases: 9. The DNA of the CDR3 is TGTGCCAGCAGCCGAGTTCCACAGGGGCCCTACGAGCAGTACTTC. Its protein is CASSRVPQGPYEQYF.

V is TRBV5-1 and J is TRBJ2-1; D call uncertain. Germline CDR1 SGHRS, CDR2 YFSETQ. The V and J ends lost 0 bases and 0 bases respectively, with 10 bases between them. CDR3 length: 16 residues. The CDR3 spells CASSLVPPSSYNEQFF. The CDR3 DNA is TGCGCCAGCAGCTTGGTCCCGCCCAGCTCCTACAATGAGCAGTTCTTC.

J is TRBJ2-3 and V is TRBV5-1; D is possibly TRBD2 (6 bases). This CDR3 is built from 16 residues. Trimming removed 2 bases from V and 1 base from J, with 14 bases in between. The germline CDR1 and CDR2 sequences are SGHRS and YFSETQ. CDR3 sequence: CASSFPGTPGTDTQYF. In nucleotides, the CDR3 is TGCGCCAGCAGCTTCCCCGGGACTCCAGGCACAGATACGCAGTATTTT. The full variable domain, rest sourced from reference TRBV5-1 and TRBJ2-3, is KAGVTQTPRYLIKTRGQQVTLSCSPISGHRSVSWYQQTPGQGLQFLFEYFSETQRNKGNFPGRFSGRQFSNSRSEMNVSTLELGDSALYLCASSFPGTPGTDTQYFGPGTRLTVL.

This chain connects TRBV7-9 to TRBJ2-1; 9 bases match TRBD2. V gave up 5 bases and J gave up 2 bases; unmatched junction bases: 4. CDR3 size: 15 residues. From germline, CDR1 is SEHNR and CDR2 FQNEAQ (reference sequence). CDR3 protein: CASSRLADTYNEQFF. Written as DNA, the CDR3 is TGTGCCAGCAGCCGACTAGCGGATACCTACAATGAGCAGTTCTTC. Looking up the rest from reference TRBV7-9 and TRBJ2-1 gives the full variable domain: DTGVSQNPRHKITKRGQNVTFRCDPISEHNRLYWYRQTLGQGPEFLTYFQNEAQLEKSRLLSDRFSAERPKGSFSTLEIQRTEQGDSAMYLCASSRLADTYNEQFFGPGTRLTVL.

The chain recombines TRBV30 with TRBJ2-3; 14 nucleotides align to TRBD2. Germline V lookup: CDR1 GTSNPN, CDR2 SVGIG (reference sequence). The CDR3 contains 18 residues. Unmatched junction bases numbered 9, after V lost 1 base and J lost 3 bases. The CDR3 reads CAWSAGLAGAWFTDTQYF. CDR3 nucleotide sequence: TGTGCCTGGAGTGCGGGACTAGCGGGAGCTTGGTTTACAGATACGCAGTATTTT.

V and J are TRBV4-2 and TRBJ2-1; possibly TRBD1 or TRBD2 for D (5 bases each). The germline CDR1 and CDR2 sequences are LGHNA and YNFKEQ. V lost 3 bases and J 12 bases, leaving 12 bases between the germline ends. This CDR3 contains 12 residues. The chain's CDR3 is CASSQTGTGQFF. The CDR3, as DNA: TGTGCCAGCAGCCAGACCGGGACCGGGCAGTTCTTC.

This chain links TRBV30 with TRBJ2-3, with D tentatively TRBD2 (6 bases). Germline V gene sequence: CDR1 GTSNPN, CDR2 SVGIG (reference sequence). The CDR3 spans 12 residues. V dropped 8 bases and J dropped 5 bases, with 14 bases sitting between them. The CDR3 loop is CARLWRGDTQYF. As DNA, the CDR3 is TGTGCCCGATTGTGGAGGGGAGATACGCAGTATTTT.

The chain carries TRBV6-6 and TRBJ2-7; D gene unclear. This CDR3 comprises 14 residues. V was clipped by 3 bases and J by 0 bases, with 9 bases between them. Germline V lookup: CDR1 MNHNY, CDR2 SVGAGI (reference sequence). This CDR3 is CASSYTDRSYEQYF. CDR3 nucleotides: TGTGCCAGCAGTTATACAGACCGCTCCTACGAGCAGTACTTC.

This clone was counted once. This sequence joins TRBV7-6 and TRBJ1-3; 7 bases map to TRBD1. Unmatched junction bases numbered 6, after V lost 5 bases and J lost 2 bases. CDR3 length equals 15 residues. Germline V CDR1 and CDR2: SGHVS, FNYEAQ. The chain's CDR3 is CASSIPGGTGNTIYF. CDR3 DNA sequence: TGTGCCAGCAGCATTCCAGGGGGAACTGGAAACACCATATATTTT.